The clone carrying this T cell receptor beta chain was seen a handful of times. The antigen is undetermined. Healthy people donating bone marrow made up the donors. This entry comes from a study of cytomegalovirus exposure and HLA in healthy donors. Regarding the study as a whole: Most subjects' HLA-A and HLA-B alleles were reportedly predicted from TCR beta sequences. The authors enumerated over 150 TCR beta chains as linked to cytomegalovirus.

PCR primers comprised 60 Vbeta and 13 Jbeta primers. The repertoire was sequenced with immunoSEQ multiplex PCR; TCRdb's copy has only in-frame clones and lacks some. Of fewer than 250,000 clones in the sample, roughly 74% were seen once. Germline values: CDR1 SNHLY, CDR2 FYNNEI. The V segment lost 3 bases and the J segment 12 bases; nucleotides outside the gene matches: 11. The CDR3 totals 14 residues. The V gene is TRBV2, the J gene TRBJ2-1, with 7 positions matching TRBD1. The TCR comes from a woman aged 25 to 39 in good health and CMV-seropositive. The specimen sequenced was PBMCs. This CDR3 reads CASSESGQVHGQFF. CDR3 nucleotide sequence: TGTGCCAGCAGTGAGAGTGGACAGGTCCATGGGCAGTTCTTC.